This T cell receptor (beta chain) was profiled in a study of identical twins. Whole-study findings and limits: Insertions were fewer in abundant cord blood beta clonotypes, whereas memory repertoires showed none of this pattern.

Germline V gives CDR1 MDHEN, CDR2 SYDVKM. Trimming took off 8 bases at V and 2 bases at J, with 16 bases between the two ends. This CDR3 has 14 residues. TCRdb passed the 5' RACE reads through MiXCR, listing each CDR3 protein once. The repertoire holds some 790,000 distinct CDR3 sequences, with about 20% as singletons. As to this clonotype: Its cognate antigen is unknown.

These data are also associated with another study on T cells expressing NK-cell markers. Per that paper: The authors sequenced eight donors, of whom seven were HCMV-seropositive and one was seronegative. Dominant NKG2C+ clonotype frequencies of roughly 1.0-7.5% of CD8+ T cells were measured in about 6 donors.

This chain uses TRBV28 with TRBJ2-7, with D tentatively TRBD1 (6 bases). Sequencing was carried out using PBMCs. The source of this sequence is a woman in her late teens or twenties in good health. CDR3: CASSGQPLAYEQYF. DNA for the CDR3: TGTGCCAGCTCGGGACAACCCTTAGCCTACGAGCAGTACTTC.